This TCR beta chain was obtained from a study of blood T cell repertoires in COVID-19. The overall study: T cells, B-cell-depleted T cells, or PBMCs provided the cDNA or gDNA that served as material.

V lost 1 base to trimming and J lost 5 bases; unmatched junction nucleotides: 8. The CDR3 totals 16 residues. Germline loops: CDR1 MDHEN, CDR2 SYDVKM. Seattle patients were enrolled while actively infected and followed longitudinally. Original handling: How many nucleated cells were present was estimated from reference gene primer amplification. Using immunoSEQ multiplex PCR, the repertoire was profiled, and TCRdb retains in-frame clones only, with some absent. V and J calls and clone size follow that table, whereas D and trimming were derived from the DNA. Among approximately 300,000 clones listed, over 75% were seen once.

Specimen: peripheral blood. This chain joins TRBV28 and TRBJ1-5; 7 bases line up with TRBD1. The sequence was obtained from a human donor with COVID-19, enrolled during active disease. The donor label of this sample is uncertain. The CDR3 is CASSLLKTGRHQPQHF. In DNA form, the CDR3 reads TGTGCCAGCAGTTTATTAAAGACAGGGAGGCATCAGCCCCAGCATTTT.